The entry below describes one T cell receptor (beta chain). Its matching antigen is unknown. The data originate from a study of CD8+CD57+ T cells in acquired aplastic anemia. The wider study: Sorted CD4+ and CD8+ cells gave a mean 3.2 ug DNA, range about 0.19 to 27.4 ug.

General study results and limits: Common to patients and controls were roughly 30 CD8+ CDR3 sequences.

Patients chosen for sequencing had CD8+CD57+ cells that had expanded, as shown by flow cytometry. In all patients, the disease was severe acquired aplastic anemia. Blood sampling was performed on the patients, and none of them had received therapy by then. Both TCR beta VDJ combination and CDR3 sequence profiling were carried out. Genomic DNA was the template for this profiling. TCRdb redid the calling of the reads with MiXCR, one entry per CDR3 protein. The sample carries about 200,000 distinct CDR3 sequences, 65% recorded once. Germline-derived CDR1 and CDR2 are MNHEY and SVGEGT. With V trimmed by 2 bases and J by 3 bases, 6 bases remained unmatched. CDR3 size: 15 residues.

The sequenced sample consisted of sorted CD4+, CD8+, or CD8+CD57+ T cells (not recorded which) from PBMCs. This TCR derives from a human donor with aplastic anemia. J is TRBJ2-7 and V is TRBV6-2 or TRBV6-3, with 8 bases aligning to TRBD2. The CDR3 is CASSYAGLGVYEQYF. For the CDR3, the DNA is TGTGCCAGCAGTTACGCGGGACTAGGTGTCTACGAGCAGTACTTC.